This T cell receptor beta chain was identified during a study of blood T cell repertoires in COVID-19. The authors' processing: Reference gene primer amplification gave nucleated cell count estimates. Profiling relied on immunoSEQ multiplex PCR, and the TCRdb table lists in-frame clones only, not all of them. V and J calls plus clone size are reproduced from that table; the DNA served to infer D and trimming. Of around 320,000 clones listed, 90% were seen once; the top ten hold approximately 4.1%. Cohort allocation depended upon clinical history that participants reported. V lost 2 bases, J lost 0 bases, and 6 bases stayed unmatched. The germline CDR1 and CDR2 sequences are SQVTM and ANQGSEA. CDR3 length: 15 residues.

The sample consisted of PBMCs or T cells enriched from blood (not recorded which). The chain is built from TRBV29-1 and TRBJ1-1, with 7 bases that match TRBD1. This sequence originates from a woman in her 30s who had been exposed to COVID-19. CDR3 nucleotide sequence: TGCAGCGTTGAAACACGACAGGGATTGAACACTGAAGCTTTCTTT. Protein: CSVETRQGLNTEAFF.